This entry features one T cell receptor beta chain sequence. This sample stems from a study of blood T cell repertoires in COVID-19. Recovered status applied to Cohort 3 donors who had two consecutive negative PCRs. It also applied to those with clearance or with symptom resolution. The repertoire was sequenced with immunoSEQ multiplex PCR; TCRdb's copy has only in-frame clones and lacks some. This sample carries roughly 350,000 clones, about 92% of them seen once, and the ten largest clones take about a fifth. The CDR3 has 15 residues. The trim removed 4 bases at V and 9 bases at J, leaving 5 bases unmatched. Germline V lookup: CDR1 MDHEN, CDR2 SYDVKM.

V is TRBV28 and J is TRBJ2-1; 14 positions agree with TRBD2. The sample was PBMCs or T cells enriched from blood (not recorded which). The clonotype comes from a woman younger than 45 who had recovered from COVID-19. The CDR3 DNA reads as TGTGCCAGCAGTTCCCCGACTAGCGGGGGGGGTGAGCAGTTCTTC. It encodes CASSSPTSGGGEQFF.